This TCR beta chain comes out of a study of blood T cell repertoires in COVID-19. Methods used by the authors: Using reference gene primer amplification, nucleated cell counts were estimated. The table came from immunoSEQ multiplex PCR; TCRdb's copy has only in-frame clones and leaves some out. The V and J calls and the clone size are those of that table, but D and trimming were determined from the DNA. The sample lists about 140,000 clones, around nine tenths seen once, with roughly 4% in the top ten. Germline V gives CDR1 MRHNA, CDR2 SNTAGT. The CDR3 has 17 residues. The V end lost 5 bases, the J end lost 0 bases, and 14 bases lay between the germline ends.

The receptor was derived from a woman between 35 and 50 years old with acute or convalescent COVID-19. The rearrangement uses TRBV6-4 and TRBJ2-6, with D possibly TRBD1 on 6 matching bases. Sequencing was carried out using peripheral blood. CDR3 bases: TGTGCCAGCAGTCCCAGACAGGACCCCTCTGGGGCCAACGTCCTGACTTTC. Its protein is CASSPRQDPSGANVLTF.